One and the same sample provided the 24 T cell receptor beta chains below, sequenced in a study of T cell responses to AZD1222 COVID-19 vaccine. Generated by immunoSEQ multiplex PCR, the TCRdb table keeps only in-frame clones and is missing some. The sample has around 70,000 clones; roughly 85% are singletons. This specimen consisted of peripheral blood, obtained 28 days after the second AZD1222 dose. The receptors derive from an adult who received the AZD1222 COVID-19 vaccine.

This chain links TRBV11-2 with TRBJ1-5; D is undetermined. The CDR3 is made up of 14 amino acids. V was clipped by 4 bases and J by 3 bases, with 10 bases between them. Germline V gene sequence: CDR1 SGHAT, CDR2 FQNNGV. Here the CDR3 reads CASSSPGPNQPQHF. CDR3 in DNA: TGTGCCAGCAGCTCACCTGGCCCCAATCAGCCCCAGCATTTT.

This rearrangement joins TRBV7-6 to TRBJ1-6, with 8 bases aligning to TRBD1. The CDR3 consists of 15 residues. Germline V gives CDR1 SGHVS, CDR2 FNYEAQ. Trimming cost V 2 bases and J 6 bases; bases outside gene matches: 3. Here the CDR3 DNA reads TGTGCCAGCAGCTTATCTGACAGGGGTAATTCACCCCTCCACTTT. It is translated as CASSLSDRGNSPLHF.

This clone was observed once. The gene calls are TRBV7-9 and TRBJ1-4; 9 positions match TRBD1. V shed 1 base, J shed 5 bases, and the junction held 2 bases outside the gene matches. CDR3 length equals 15 residues. The V gene's germline CDR1 is SEHNR and CDR2 FQNEAQ (reference sequence). CDR3 in amino acids: CASSLEDRGNEKLFF. DNA of the CDR3: TGTGCCAGCAGCTTAGAGGACAGGGGCAATGAAAAACTGTTTTTT.

Here the CDR3 DNA reads TGTGCCAGCAGCGAACAGGGGGCGGGTAATGAAAAACTGTTTTTT. It yields the protein CASSEQGAGNEKLFF. This rearrangement joins TRBV7-2 to TRBJ1-4; 9 nucleotides agree with TRBD1. The germline V gene encodes CDR1 SGHTA and CDR2 FQGNSA. V was clipped by 5 bases and J by 4 bases; unmatched bases: 5. The CDR3 is 15 amino acids.

The chain employs TRBV5-1 and TRBJ2-3; maybe TRBD1 (6 bases). CDR3 size: 15 residues. Germline V gene sequence: CDR1 SGHRS, CDR2 YFSETQ. Trimming pared 7 bases from V and 1 base from J, leaving 16 bases between. The CDR3 nucleotides read TGCGCCAGCTCAGGGGTCCCCACTGGCACAGATACGCAGTATTTT. Protein sequence: CASSGVPTGTDTQYF.

The chain employs TRBV2 and TRBJ1-1; D possibly corresponds to TRBD1 (5 bases). V was pared by 0 bases and J by 3 bases, with 8 bases between. Germline V gives CDR1 SNHLY, CDR2 FYNNEI. This CDR3 contains 14 residues. CDR3 sequence (DNA): TGTGCCAGCAGTGAAGCAAAGGGGCACACTGAAGCTTTCTTT. Residues: CASSEAKGHTEAFF.

V and J are TRBV3-1 (or the pseudogene TRBV3-2) and TRBJ2-1; perhaps TRBD2 as D (5 bases). Germline V CDR1 and CDR2: LGHDT, YNNKEL (reference sequence). Trimming stripped 4 bases from V and 5 bases from J, with 21 bases between. The CDR3 is made up of 17 amino acids. CDR3 bases: TGTGCCAGCAGCCCATCCTGGGCAGGCGGGTATAACAATGAGCAGTTCTTC. Translation gives CASSPSWAGGYNNEQFF.

This clone was counted a few times. The chain has TRBV6-5 and TRBJ1-5; no clear D. From germline, CDR1 is MNHEY and CDR2 SVGAGI. Trimming pared 6 bases from V and 3 bases from J, leaving 12 bases between. CDR3 length equals 14 residues. The CDR3 here is CASSPASANQPQHF. The DNA for the CDR3 is TGTGCCAGCAGCCCCGCCTCAGCCAATCAGCCCCAGCATTTT.

The chain couples TRBV9 to TRBJ1-6; 11 bases agree with TRBD1. The germline gives CDR1 SGDLS, CDR2 YYNGEE. Trimming at V came to 1 base and at J to 8 bases, leaving 8 bases not matched to a gene. There are 17 residues in the CDR3. The CDR3 spells CASSVSPPGQGDSPLHF. Written as DNA, the CDR3 is TGTGCCAGCAGCGTATCACCCCCGGGACAGGGGGATTCACCCCTCCACTTT.

This clone was detected only once. A junction boundary mismatches the germline segment, possibly from a read error. Other DNA sequences within the sample encode an identical CDR3. The chain combines TRBV6-5 with TRBJ1-2; a weak D match, TRBD1 (5 bases). This CDR3 spans 11 amino acids. Per germline, CDR1 MNHEY and CDR2 SVGAGI. The CDR3 protein is CASTQGRGYTF. CDR3 nucleotide sequence: TGTGCCAGCACGCAGGGCCGGGGCTACACTTTC.

V usage is TRBV5-1 and J usage is TRBJ2-2; D uncertain. This CDR3 region has 15 residues. From germline, CDR1 is SGHRS and CDR2 YFSETQ. The ends were cut back, 1 base at V and 1 base at J, with 8 bases in the middle. The CDR3 nucleotides read TGCGCCAGCAGCTTGCGACTTAGGAACACCGGGGAGCTGTTTTTT. It specifies CASSLRLRNTGELFF. Looking up the rest from reference TRBV5-1 and TRBJ2-2 gives the full variable domain: KAGVTQTPRYLIKTRGQQVTLSCSPISGHRSVSWYQQTPGQGLQFLFEYFSETQRNKGNFPGRFSGRQFSNSRSEMNVSTLELGDSALYLCASSLRLRNTGELFFGEGSRLTVL.

In its sample, this clone was seen once. The J gene is TRBJ2-1, the V gene TRBV9, with 7 positions matching TRBD2. V gave up 0 bases and J gave up 4 bases; unmatched junction bases: 4. The CDR3 covers 15 residues. Per the germline V gene, CDR1 is SGDLS and CDR2 is YYNGEE. CDR3 sequence (DNA): TGTGCCAGCAGCGTAGGGGCGGGAGAGTACAATGAGCAGTTCTTC. It encodes CASSVGAGEYNEQFF.

This sequence joins TRBV6-1 and TRBJ1-5, with D maybe TRBD1 (5 bases). The CDR3 contains 15 residues. V lost 1 base and J 1 base, leaving 8 bases between the germline ends. Germline loops: CDR1 MNHNS, CDR2 SASEGT. In DNA, the CDR3 is TGTGCCAGCAGTGAAGTTCAGGGCAGCAATCAGCCCCAGCATTTT. This sequence encodes CASSEVQGSNQPQHF.

J is TRBJ1-5 and V is TRBV29-1, with 9 bases matching TRBD1. Trimming at V came to 5 bases and at J to 7 bases, leaving 9 bases not matched to a gene. This CDR3 has 14 residues. Per germline, CDR1 SQVTM and CDR2 ANQGSEA. The chain's CDR3 is CSVSTGTGLQPQHF. The DNA for the CDR3 is TGCAGCGTTTCCACCGGGACAGGGTTACAGCCCCAGCATTTT.

The chain is built from TRBV18 and TRBJ1-2; unclear D gene. V was pared by 2 bases and J by 7 bases, with 14 bases between. This CDR3 is built from 14 residues. The germline CDR1 and CDR2 sequences are KGHSH and LQKENI. CDR3 sequence (DNA): TGTGCCAGCTCACCAAACGCGGGAGTGGGTGGCTACACCTTC. It encodes CASSPNAGVGGYTF. Full variable domain (rest looked up from reference TRBV18 and TRBJ1-2): NAGVMQNPRHLVRRRGQEARLRCSPMKGHSHVYWYRQLPEEGLKFMVYLQKENIIDESGMPKERFSAEFPKEGPSILRIQQVVRGDSAAYFCASSPNAGVGGYTFGSGTRLTVV.

This chain links TRBV5-1 with TRBJ2-1, with TRBD1 matching 9 bases. The CDR3 length is 15 residues. J gave up 2 bases and V 4 bases, and 4 bases lay outside the gene matches. CDR1 and CDR2 (germline): SGHRS, YFSETQ. CDR3 in amino acids: CASSQGQGPYNEQFF. CDR3 coding DNA: TGCGCCAGCAGCCAGGGACAGGGCCCCTACAATGAGCAGTTCTTC. Full variable domain (remainder filled in from reference TRBV5-1 and TRBJ2-1): KAGVTQTPRYLIKTRGQQVTLSCSPISGHRSVSWYQQTPGQGLQFLFEYFSETQRNKGNFPGRFSGRQFSNSRSEMNVSTLELGDSALYLCASSQGQGPYNEQFFGPGTRLTVL.

The rearrangement joins TRBV9 to TRBJ2-7; D is possibly TRBD1 or TRBD2 (5 bases each). Trimming left V 4 bases short and J 1 base short, with 15 bases between. The CDR3 length is 15 residues. The germline V gene has CDR1 SGDLS and CDR2 YYNGEE. CDR3 coding DNA: TGTGCCAGCAGCCCAAGGGACCCGCTTTCCTACGAGCAGTACTTC. This codes for CASSPRDPLSYEQYF.

The table lists this clone with a count of one. The CDR3 region is CASMTGRTQETQYF. The CDR3 bases are TGCGCCAGCATGACAGGGAGGACCCAAGAGACCCAGTACTTC. The chain joins TRBV5-1 to TRBJ2-5; a weak D match, TRBD1 (7 bases). CDR1 SGHRS and CDR2 YFSETQ come from the germline V gene. CDR3 length: 14 amino acids. Trimming took off 6 bases at V and 1 base at J, with 13 bases between the two ends.

This clone was found once. The V gene is TRBV30, the J gene TRBJ2-5; 14 bases match TRBD2. Germline CDR1 GTSNPN, CDR2 SVGIG (reference sequence). CDR3 length equals 18 residues. V lost 0 bases to trimming and J lost 3 bases; unmatched junction nucleotides: 9. The CDR3 spells CAWSVGLAGDPKEETQYF. The CDR3 nucleotides are TGTGCCTGGAGTGTGGGACTAGCGGGAGATCCTAAAGAAGAGACCCAGTACTTC. Drawing the rest from reference TRBV30 and TRBJ2-5, the complete variable domain is SQTIHQWPATLVQPVGSPLSLECTVEGTSNPNLYWYRQAAGRGLQLLFYSVGIGQISSEVPQNLSASRPQDRQFILSSKKLLLSDSGFYLCAWSVGLAGDPKEETQYFGPGTRLLVL.

The chain has TRBV9 and TRBJ1-5; D unclear. With 2 bases removed from V and 0 bases from J, the gap between germline ends came to 9 bases. Germline V lookup: CDR1 SGDLS, CDR2 YYNGEE. The CDR3 covers 15 residues. Written as DNA, the CDR3 is TGTGCCAGCAGCGTCGCAGGCTTTAGCAATCAGCCCCAGCATTTT. Translated, it gives CASSVAGFSNQPQHF. Full variable domain (rest looked up from reference TRBV9 and TRBJ1-5): DSGVTQTPKHLITATGQRVTLRCSPRSGDLSVYWYQQSLDQGLQFLIQYYNGEERAKGNILERFSAQQFPDLHSELNLSSLELGDSALYFCASSVAGFSNQPQHFGDGTRLSIL.

The chain combines TRBV11-2 with TRBJ2-7; D perhaps matches TRBD1 (5 bases). Germline values: CDR1 SGHAT, CDR2 FQNNGV. The V end was cut by 3 bases, the J end by 8 bases, with 8 bases between. CDR3 length: 11 amino acids. CDR3 sequence reads: CASSLGPQQYF. The DNA of the CDR3 is TGTGCCAGCAGCTTGGGGCCCCAGCAGTACTTC.

The chain joins TRBV6-5 to TRBJ1-6; D not resolved. The CDR3 runs 15 residues. V was clipped by 2 bases and J by 6 bases, with 11 bases between them. Germline CDR1 reads MNHEY; CDR2 reads SVGAGI. CDR3 bases: TGTGCCAGCAGTTACGGCAGGAGAAGTAATTCACCCCTCCACTTT. It encodes CASSYGRRSNSPLHF.

The V and J genes are TRBV15 and TRBJ1-2, with 7 bases aligning to TRBD1. This CDR3 comprises 14 residues. V was clipped by 0 bases and J by 4 bases; unmatched bases: 2. Germline V gene sequence: CDR1 LNHNV, CDR2 YYDKDF (reference sequence). The CDR3 spells CATSRDDRVYGYTF. In DNA, the CDR3 is TGTGCCACCAGCAGAGACGACAGGGTCTATGGCTACACCTTC. The full variable domain, with the rest looked up from reference TRBV15 and TRBJ1-2, is DAMVIQNPRYQVTQFGKPVTLSCSQTLNHNVMYWYQQKSSQAPKLLFHYYDKDFNNEADTPDNFQSRRPNTSFCFLDIRSPGLGDTAMYLCATSRDDRVYGYTFGSGTRLTVV.

The chain couples TRBV7-2 to TRBJ2-1, with D unresolved. V lost 5 bases and J lost 0, with 11 bases in between. Germline CDR1 is SGHTA and CDR2 is FQGNSA. This CDR3 spans 15 amino acids. The CDR3 is CASSPRMSSYNEQFF. As DNA, the CDR3 is TGTGCCAGCAGCCCCAGGATGAGCTCCTACAATGAGCAGTTCTTC.